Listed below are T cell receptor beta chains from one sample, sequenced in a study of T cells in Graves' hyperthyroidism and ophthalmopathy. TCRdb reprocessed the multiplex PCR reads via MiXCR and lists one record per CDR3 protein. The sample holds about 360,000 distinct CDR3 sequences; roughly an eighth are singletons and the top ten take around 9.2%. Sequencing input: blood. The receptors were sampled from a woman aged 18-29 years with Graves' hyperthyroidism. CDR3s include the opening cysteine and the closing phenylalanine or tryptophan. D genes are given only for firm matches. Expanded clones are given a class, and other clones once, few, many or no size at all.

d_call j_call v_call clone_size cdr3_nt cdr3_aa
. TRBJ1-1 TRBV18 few TGTGCCAGCCCACCAGGGGAGAACACTGAAGCTTTCTTT CASPPGENTEAFF
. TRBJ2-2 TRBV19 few TGTGCCAGTGGATGGGAGGTTGGCACCGGGGAGCTGTTTTTT CASGWEVGTGELFF
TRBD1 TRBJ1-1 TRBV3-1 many TGTGCCAGCAGCCAGAGTCCGGGACAGGGAATGTCCAACCTCTTT CASSQSPGQGMSNLF
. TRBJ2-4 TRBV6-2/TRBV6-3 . TGTGCCAGCAGTCAGCCGGGCTCGGGGGCAAATTGGTACTTC CASSQPGSGANWYF
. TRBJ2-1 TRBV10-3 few TGTGCCATCAGCCCCTCGGGTAGCGATGAGCAGTTCTTC CAISPSGSDEQFF
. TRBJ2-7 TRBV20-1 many TGCAGTGCCGAAGAGGGGACCTACGAGCAGTACTTC CSAEEGTYEQYF
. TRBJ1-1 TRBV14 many TGTGCCAGCAGCCAAGGAGGCAGGACCCCCTTGAACACTGAAGCTTTCTTT CASSQGGRTPLNTEAFF
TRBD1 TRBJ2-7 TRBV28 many TGTGCCAGCAGTCGGACAGGAGGAAGGACGGTGTGCGAGCAGTACTTC CASSRTGGRTVCEQYF
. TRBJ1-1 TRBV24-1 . TGTGCCACCAGTGACCACGGACACTACACTGAAGCTTTCTTT CATSDHGHYTEAFF
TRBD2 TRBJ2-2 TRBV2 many TGTGCCAGCAGTGGTACGGGGGGGGCAAAAACCGGGGAGCTGTTTTTT CASSGTGGAKTGELFF
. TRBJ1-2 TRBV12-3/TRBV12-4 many TGTGCCAGCAGATCGGACAAGAACTATGGCTACACCTTC CASRSDKNYGYTF
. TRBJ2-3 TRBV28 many TGTGCCAGCAGTTGGGCCCTAGGAGGAATCTATACGCAGTATTTT CASSWALGGIYTQYF
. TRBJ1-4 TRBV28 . TGTGCCAGCAGTACCCCGACAGCCCTTAATGAAAAACTGTTTTTT CASSTPTALNEKLFF
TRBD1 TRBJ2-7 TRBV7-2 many TGTGCCAGCAGCGCTTGGACAGGGAACTACGAGCAGTACTTC CASSAWTGNYEQYF
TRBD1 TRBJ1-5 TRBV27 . TGTGCCAGCAGTTTCTATGGACAGGGGCACAATCAGCCCCAGCATTTT CASSFYGQGHNQPQHF
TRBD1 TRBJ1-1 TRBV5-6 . TGTGCCAGCATCACAGGGGAGCTAATGAACACTGAAGCTTTCTTT CASITGELMNTEAFF
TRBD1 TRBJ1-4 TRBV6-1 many TGTGCCACCCGAAGGGGGACAGGGGGGACTACTAATGAAAAACTGTTTTTT CATRRGTGGTTNEKLFF
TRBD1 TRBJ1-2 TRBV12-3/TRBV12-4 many TGTGCCAGCAGAGAAGGGGGCACCTATGGCTACACCTTC CASREGGTYGYTF
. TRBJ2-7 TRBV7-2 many TGTGCCAGCAGCTTACATACACCGACAGTCCTCGCTGAGCAGTACTTC CASSLHTPTVLAEQYF
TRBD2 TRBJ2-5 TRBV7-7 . TGTGCTAGCAGCTCCGGTCCCGGGAGGGAGACCCAGTACTTC CASSSGPGRETQYF
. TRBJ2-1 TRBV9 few TGTGCCAACAGCGTAAACCAGCCCGGTGAGCAGTTCTTC CANSVNQPGEQFF
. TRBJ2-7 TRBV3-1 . TGTGCCAGCAGCCAAGATCGGGAACTGGGGGAGCAGTACTTC CASSQDRELGEQYF
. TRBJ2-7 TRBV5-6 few TGTGCCAGCAGCTTGGTCCTAGCGAACGAGCAGTACTTC CASSLVLANEQYF
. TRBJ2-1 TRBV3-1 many TGTGCCAGCAGCCATCTCCGTGAGCAGTTCTTC CASSHLREQFF
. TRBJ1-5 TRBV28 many TGTGCCAGCAGTCCCGGACAGTTGGAGCCCCAGCATTTT CASSPGQLEPQHF
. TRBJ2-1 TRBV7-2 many TGTGCCAGCACCTCCGACCCTCCCAGCTCCTACAATGAGCAGTTCTTC CASTSDPPSSYNEQFF
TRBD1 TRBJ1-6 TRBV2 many TGTGCCAGCTCAACGCGACAGGGGGCCTCACCCCTCCACTTT CASSTRQGASPLHF
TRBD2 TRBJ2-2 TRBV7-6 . TGTGCCAGCAGCTTACACGGGGGAGGGACCGGGGAGCTGTTTTTT CASSLHGGGTGELFF
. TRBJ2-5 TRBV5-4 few TGTGCCAGCAGCTTGCAGGGCGCAGAGACCCAGTACTTC CASSLQGAETQYF
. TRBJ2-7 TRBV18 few TGTGCCAGCTCACAAGGGGAACAGCGCGAGCAGTACTTC CASSQGEQREQYF
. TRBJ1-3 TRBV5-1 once TGCGCCAGCAGCCCAACCCAGATTCAAGGAAACACCATATATTTT CASSPTQIQGNTIYF
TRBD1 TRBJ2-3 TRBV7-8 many TGTGCCAGCAGCCCCCACAGGGGGCGCCCCACAGATACGCAGTATTTT CASSPHRGRPTDTQYF
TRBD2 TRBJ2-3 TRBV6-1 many TGTGCCAGCAGTGAAGCAGGAGCGGGAGGGCGGAATGCGGATACGCAGTATTTT CASSEAGAGGRNADTQYF
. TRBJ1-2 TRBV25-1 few TGTGCCAGCAGTGAATCATTTGGAGACTATGGCTACACCTTC CASSESFGDYGYTF
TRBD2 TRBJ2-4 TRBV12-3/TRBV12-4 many TGTGCCAGCAGTTTAATAGCGGGAGTGAACATTCAGTACTTC CASSLIAGVNIQYF
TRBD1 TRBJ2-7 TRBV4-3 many TGCGCCAGCAGCCCCGGGACAGGGGAGCAGTACTTC CASSPGTGEQYF
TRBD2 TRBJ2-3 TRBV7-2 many TGTGCCAGCAGGCGTCGACTAGCGGTGACAGATACGCAGTATTTT CASRRRLAVTDTQYF
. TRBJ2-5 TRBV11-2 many TGTGCCAGCAGCTTAAACAGGCGGGAGACCCAGTACTTC CASSLNRRETQYF
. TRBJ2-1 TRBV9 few TGTGCCAGCAGCGTAGCGGGCGAGCAGTTCTTC CASSVAGEQFF
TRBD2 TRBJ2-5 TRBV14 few TGTGCCACTGGGACTAGCGGGAAGCGAGAGACCCAGTACTTC CATGTSGKRETQYF
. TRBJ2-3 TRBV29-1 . TGCAGCGTTGAAGATTCCTTACGCGGAACAGATACGCAGTATTTT CSVEDSLRGTDTQYF
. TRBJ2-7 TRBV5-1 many TGCGCCAGCAACATGGGGGGACTTTCGAACTACGAGCAGTACTTC CASNMGGLSNYEQYF
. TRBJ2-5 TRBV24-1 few TGTGCCACCAGTGATTTCAGGGGAACCCAGTACTTC CATSDFRGTQYF
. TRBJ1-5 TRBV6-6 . TGTGCCAGCAGTTACTCGATAGGGGGGTATAGCAATCAGCCCCAGCATTTT CASSYSIGGYSNQPQHF
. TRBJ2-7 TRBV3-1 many TGTGCCAGCAGCCAAGGGGGTATCTTTGGTCCCAAAGTGGACTACGAGCAGTACTTC CASSQGGIFGPKVDYEQYF
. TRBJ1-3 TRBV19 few TGTGCCAGTCAAAGAGAGGATTACTCTGGAAACACCATATATTTT CASQREDYSGNTIYF
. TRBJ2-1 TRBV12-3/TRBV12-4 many TGTGCCAGCAGTTTAGTTTTGCTTGGGGGGACCTTTCCGGTCAATGAGCAGTTCTTC CASSLVLLGGTFPVNEQFF
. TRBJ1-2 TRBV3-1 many TGTGCCAGCAGTTCCAACTATGGCTACACCTTC CASSSNYGYTF
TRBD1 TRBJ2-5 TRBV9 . TGTGCCAGCAGCTCCCGGACAGGACGCCAAGAGACCCAGTACTTC CASSSRTGRQETQYF
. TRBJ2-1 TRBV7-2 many TGTGCCAGCAGCTTAGCCCCGGGAAGCTCCTACAATGAGCAGTTCTTC CASSLAPGSSYNEQFF
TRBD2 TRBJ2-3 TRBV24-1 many TGTGCCACCAGTGATGACGCGGGGGGTCCCCTAGATACGCAGTATTTT CATSDDAGGPLDTQYF
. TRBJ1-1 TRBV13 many TGTGCCAGCAGCTTAGGGGGGCGCCTAGAAGCTTTCTTT CASSLGGRLEAFF
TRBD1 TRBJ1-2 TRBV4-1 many TGCGCCAGCAGCCAGACAGGGGACTATGGCTACACCTTC CASSQTGDYGYTF
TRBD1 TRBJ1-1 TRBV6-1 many TGTGCCAGCATGTTAGTCGGGACAGGGACATGGGACACTGAAGCTTTCTTT CASMLVGTGTWDTEAFF
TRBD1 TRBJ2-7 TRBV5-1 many TGCGCCAGCAGTCCGAGGACAGGGATGATGCACGAGCAGTACTTC CASSPRTGMMHEQYF
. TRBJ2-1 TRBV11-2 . TGTGCCAGCAGCTTAGATCTCGTCAGGGAGCAGTTCTTC CASSLDLVREQFF